A single T cell receptor (beta chain) is shown here with its context. Its specificity is unknown. This entry belongs to a study of cytotoxic CD8 clonotypes in ibrutinib-treated CLL. This table comes from immunoSEQ multiplex PCR, and its TCRdb copy is limited to in-frame clones, with some not included. The sample yields roughly 15,000 clones, around 61% seen once. The V and J ends lost 6 bases and 10 bases respectively, with 12 bases between them. Germline-derived CDR1 and CDR2 are MNHNS and SASEGT. The CDR3 totals 12 residues. Points from the study as a whole: At baseline, clonality was higher than in age-matched healthy donors and correlated with CD8+ counts. Stable or contracted on treatment, public clonotypes were also uncommon. Sampling of sustained-remission and progressing patients occurred at differing times.

The sequence came from a human donor with chronic lymphocytic leukemia. The V and J genes are TRBV6-1 and TRBJ1-4; D is possibly TRBD1 (5 bases). The sequences come from PBMCs, collected before ibrutinib treatment. CDR3 coding DNA: TGTGCCAGCAGCATTACCGGGGGAAAACTGTTTTTT. Its translation is CASSITGGKLFF.